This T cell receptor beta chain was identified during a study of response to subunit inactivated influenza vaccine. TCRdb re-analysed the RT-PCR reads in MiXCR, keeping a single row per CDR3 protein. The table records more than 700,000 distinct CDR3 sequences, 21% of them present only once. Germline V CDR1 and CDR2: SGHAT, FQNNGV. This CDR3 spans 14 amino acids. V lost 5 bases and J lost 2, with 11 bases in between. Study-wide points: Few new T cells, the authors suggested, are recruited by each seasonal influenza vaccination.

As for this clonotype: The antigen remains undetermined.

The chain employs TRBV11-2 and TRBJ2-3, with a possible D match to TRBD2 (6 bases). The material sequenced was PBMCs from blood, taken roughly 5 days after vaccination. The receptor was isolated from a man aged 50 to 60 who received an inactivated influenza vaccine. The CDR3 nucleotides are TGTGCCAGCAGCCGCATAGCGGCCACAGATACGCAGTATTTT. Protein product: CASSRIAATDTQYF.